Each of the 22 T cell receptor beta chains below was sequenced from the same sample in a study of cytomegalovirus exposure and HLA in healthy donors (dated by TCRdb to about 2017). The library relied on the immunoSEQ multiplex PCR assay. TCRdb took this table from immuneACCESS and kept in-frame rearrangements with V and J called. Such tables lack part of the clones; where checked against another copy, unresolved V genes explain under half of the gap, and the rest is unexplained. The sample records 150,000 to 200,000 clones, around nine tenths of which are singletons. The ten largest clones add up to less than 3.5% of the sample. What was sequenced was PBMCs. These receptors were obtained from a man between 18 and 35 years old in good health and CMV-seropositive.

In its sample, this clone was seen once. CDR3 protein: CASSPGHVGTEAFF. The CDR3 DNA follows: TGTGCCAGCAGCCCGGGTCATGTGGGCACTGAAGCTTTCTTT. The rearrangement uses TRBV7-3 and TRBJ1-1; D uncertain. The CDR3 contains 14 residues. The germline CDR1 and CDR2 sequences are SGHTA and FQGTGA. Trimming took off 5 bases at V and 4 bases at J, with 14 bases between the two ends. The complete variable domain, with remaining parts taken from reference TRBV7-3 and TRBJ1-1, reads GAGVSQTPSNKVTEKGKYVELRCDPISGHTALYWYRQSLGQGPEFLIYFQGTGAADDSGLPNDRFFAVRPEGSVSTLKIQRTERGDSAVYLCASSPGHVGTEAFFGQGTRLTVV.

This clone was picked up one time. The chain carries TRBV30 and TRBJ2-3; D is unclear. The germline V gene has CDR1 GTSNPN and CDR2 SVGIG (reference sequence). V dropped 6 bases and J dropped 3 bases, with 7 bases sitting between them. This CDR3 is 11 amino acids long. The CDR3 bases are TGTGCCTGTCCTAAGACAGATACGCAGTATTTT. It yields the protein CACPKTDTQYF.

This clone was detected once. The rearrangement links TRBV23-1 to TRBJ1-4; the D is unclear. TRBV23-1 is an open reading frame whose function is uncertain. Deletions cut 8 bases from V and 7 bases from J, with 20 bases between. The CDR3 is made up of 15 amino acids. CDR3 amino acids: CASAESDFESEKLFF. Here the CDR3 DNA reads TGCGCCAGCGCTGAATCGGACTTCGAGAGTGAAAAACTGTTTTTT.

This chain links TRBV25-1 with TRBJ1-3; a possible D gene is TRBD1 (5 bases). Trimming left V 4 bases short and J 0 bases short, with 13 bases between. Per germline, CDR1 MGHDK and CDR2 SYGVNS. The CDR3 is 16 amino acids. CDR3 nucleotides: TGTGCCAGCAGTGCCCCCAGGGATTCCTCTGGAAACACCATATATTTT. It translates to CASSAPRDSSGNTIYF.

The genes are TRBV7-3 and TRBJ2-3; D call uncertain. The CDR3 sequence is 13 residues long. Germline V CDR1 and CDR2: SGHTA, FQGTGA. V shed 1 base and J shed 4 bases, with 6 bases lying between them. DNA of the CDR3: TGTGCCAGCAGCTTAATAGAAGCAGATACGCAGTATTTT. Its protein is CASSLIEADTQYF.

V gene TRBV6-5 combines with J gene TRBJ1-1; no firm D call. This CDR3 has 15 amino acids. V shed 2 bases and J shed 7 bases, with 17 bases lying between them. Germline-derived CDR1 and CDR2 are MNHEY and SVGAGI. The CDR3 reads CASSYLVGQSREAFF. The CDR3 DNA sequence: TGTGCCAGCAGTTACCTTGTGGGCCAGTCTCGTGAAGCTTTCTTT.

V gene TRBV28 combines with J gene TRBJ2-4; 7 positions match TRBD2. The germline V gene has CDR1 MDHEN and CDR2 SYDVKM. Trimming removed 4 bases from V and 8 bases from J; junction bases left unmatched: 14. The CDR3 totals 16 residues. CDR3 protein: CASSSSEGSGTHIQYF. DNA of the CDR3: TGTGCCAGCAGTTCCTCAGAGGGGAGCGGGACTCACATTCAGTACTTC. The whole variable domain, filled in from reference TRBV28 and TRBJ2-4, reads DVKVTQSSRYLVKRTGEKVFLECVQDMDHENMFWYRQDPGLGLRLIYFSYDVKMKEKGDIPEGYSVSREKKERFSLILESASTNQTSMYLCASSSSEGSGTHIQYFGAGTRLSVL.

The chain carries TRBV4-3 and TRBJ2-1, with D perhaps TRBD2 (5 bases). Looked up from germline, CDR1 is LGHNA and CDR2 is YSLEER. The V gene lost 4 bases and the J gene lost 7 bases, with 14 bases spanning the gap. CDR3 size: 14 residues. Here the CDR3 DNA reads TGCGCCAGCAGCCGTAGACGGGGTCTTAATGAGCAGTTCTTC. It yields the protein CASSRRRGLNEQFF.

Only one count was recorded for this clone. V and J are TRBV2 and TRBJ1-5, with TRBD1 matching over 9 bases. Per germline, CDR1 SNHLY and CDR2 FYNNEI. V lost 5 bases to trimming and J lost 1 base; unmatched junction nucleotides: 12. This CDR3 comprises 18 residues. This CDR3 reads CASSPTGTGYGSNQPQHF. For the CDR3, the DNA is TGTGCCAGCAGTCCAACCGGGACAGGGTATGGAAGCAATCAGCCCCAGCATTTT.

This chain joins TRBV11-2 and TRBJ2-7; 7 bases align to TRBD1. The V and J ends lost 1 base and 6 bases, in that order; junction bases with no gene match: 3. There are 13 residues in the CDR3. Germline assignment: CDR1 SGHAT and CDR2 FQNNGV. In nucleotides, the CDR3 is TGTGCCAGCAGCTTAGGTCAGGGGGTCGAGCAGTACTTC. It is translated as CASSLGQGVEQYF.

V gene TRBV7-2 combines with J gene TRBJ1-1; TRBD1 matches 7 bases. CDR1 is SGHTA, CDR2 FQGNSA, per germline. V dropped 6 bases and J dropped 10; count of bases not matched to a gene: 5. This CDR3 has 11 residues. The DNA for the CDR3 is TGTGCCAGCAGGCAGGGGGGCGCAGCTTTCTTT. Translated: CASRQGGAAFF.

The J gene is TRBJ1-2, the V gene TRBV7-2; the D is unclear. CDR1 SGHTA and CDR2 FQGNSA come from the germline V gene. The CDR3 has 13 amino acids. The V gene lost 5 bases and the J gene lost 10 bases, with 17 bases spanning the gap. CDR3 DNA: TGTGCCAGCAGCCCCGTCCTATTTAATGACTACACCTTC. It codes for CASSPVLFNDYTF.

The chain links TRBV28 to TRBJ1-4; 10 nucleotides match TRBD1. V was pared by 2 bases and J by 6 bases, with 3 bases of the junction left unmatched. The length of the CDR3 is 15 residues. Per germline, CDR1 MDHEN and CDR2 SYDVKM. The CDR3 sequence: CASSLVGTGDEKLFF. The CDR3 coding sequence is TGTGCCAGCAGTTTAGTGGGGACAGGGGATGAAAAACTGTTTTTT. The full variable domain, completed using reference TRBV28 and TRBJ1-4, is DVKVTQSSRYLVKRTGEKVFLECVQDMDHENMFWYRQDPGLGLRLIYFSYDVKMKEKGDIPEGYSVSREKKERFSLILESASTNQTSMYLCASSLVGTGDEKLFFGSGTQLSVL.

V is TRBV27 and J is TRBJ2-3; a weak D match, TRBD1 (5 bases). V lost 6 bases and J lost 0, with 10 bases in between. Germline loops: CDR1 MNHEY, CDR2 SMNVEV (reference sequence). There are 14 residues in the CDR3. The CDR3 reads CASSLGPSTDTQYF. In DNA form, the CDR3 reads TGTGCCAGCAGCCTGGGGCCTAGCACAGATACGCAGTATTTT.

The chain is built from TRBV4-2 and TRBJ1-2; 7 bases align to TRBD1. The CDR3 spans 14 residues. Trimming removed 2 bases from V and 6 bases from J; junction bases left unmatched: 6. Germline values: CDR1 LGHNA, CDR2 YNFKEQ. The CDR3 here is CASSQSGQVDGYTF. CDR3 DNA: TGTGCCAGCAGCCAATCAGGACAGGTAGATGGCTACACCTTC.

The CDR3 here is CASSQPDRILRYGYTF. CDR3 nucleotides: TGCGCCAGCAGCCAGCCTGACAGAATACTTAGGTATGGCTACACCTTC. This chain uses TRBV4-1 with TRBJ1-2; D may be TRBD1 (5 bases). Germline V lookup: CDR1 MGHRA, CDR2 YSYEKL. V shed 3 bases and J shed 5 bases, with 19 bases lying between them. This CDR3 is built from 16 residues.

The chain is built from TRBV16 and TRBJ1-2; D is possibly TRBD1 (5 bases). The V end was cut by 0 bases, the J end by 3 bases, with 14 bases between. CDR1 is KGHSY and CDR2 is FQNENV in the germline V gene. The CDR3 runs to 16 residues. In DNA form, the CDR3 reads TGTGCCAGCAGCCAATCAGGGGCGTTAAAGCACTATGGCTACACCTTC. The encoded protein is CASSQSGALKHYGYTF.

This chain uses TRBV27 with TRBJ2-7, with 8 bases lining up with TRBD2. Germline CDR1 and CDR2: MNHEY and SMNVEV (reference sequence). J was trimmed by 3 bases and V by 4 bases; bases with no gene match: 11. The CDR3 covers 16 residues. The CDR3 sequence: CASSYSTGGPNYEQYF. The DNA for the CDR3 is TGTGCCAGCAGTTATAGCACGGGAGGGCCTAACTACGAGCAGTACTTC.

The chain employs TRBV5-4 and TRBJ1-6; no clear D. The germline V and J ends were trimmed by 0 bases and 6 bases, with 7 bases remaining between them. The CDR3 totals 14 residues. The germline CDR1 and CDR2 sequences are SGHNT and YYREEE (reference sequence). CDR3 DNA sequence: TGTGCCAGCAGCTTGGCGGAGCCTAATTCACCCCTCCACTTT. Translating it yields CASSLAEPNSPLHF.

This clone occurred once. This rearrangement joins TRBV4-1 to TRBJ2-2; the match to TRBD2 covers 9 bases. Unmatched junction bases numbered 7, after V lost 3 bases and J lost 2 bases. The CDR3 spans 17 residues. Germline V gene sequence: CDR1 MGHRA, CDR2 YSYEKL. CDR3 nucleotides: TGCGCCAGCAGCCAGGTACTAGCGGGCTTAAACACCGGGGAGCTGTTTTTT. Translation gives CASSQVLAGLNTGELFF.

The chain carries TRBV9 and TRBJ2-1; D unclear. CDR1 and CDR2 from the germline V gene are SGDLS and YYNGEE. The CDR3 is 12 amino acids. V lost 2 bases and J lost 8, with 8 bases in between. CDR3 in amino acids: CASSVDIDEQFF. CDR3 bases: TGTGCCAGCAGCGTTGACATCGATGAGCAGTTCTTC.

The chain links TRBV2 to TRBJ1-1, with D perhaps matching TRBD1 (5 bases). The germline V and J ends were trimmed by 5 bases and 8 bases, with 15 bases remaining between them. The germline V gene encodes CDR1 SNHLY and CDR2 FYNNEI. The CDR3 loop spans 13 amino acids. The CDR3 sequence is CASSQGVIREAFF. DNA for the CDR3: TGTGCCAGCAGTCAAGGGGTAATCAGGGAAGCTTTCTTT.